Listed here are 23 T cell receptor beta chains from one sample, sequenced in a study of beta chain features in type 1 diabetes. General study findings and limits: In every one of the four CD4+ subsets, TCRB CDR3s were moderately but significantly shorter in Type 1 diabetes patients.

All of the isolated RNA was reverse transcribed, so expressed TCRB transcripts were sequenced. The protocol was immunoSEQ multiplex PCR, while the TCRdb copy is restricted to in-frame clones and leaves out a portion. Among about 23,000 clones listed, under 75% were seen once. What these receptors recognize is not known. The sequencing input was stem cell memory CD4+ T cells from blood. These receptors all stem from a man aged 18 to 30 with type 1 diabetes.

The DNA of the CDR3 is TGTGCCAGCAGTGATTCAGGCCAGGGCCCCTACGAGCAGTACTTC. It is translated as CASSDSGQGPYEQYF. The gene calls are TRBV25-1 and TRBJ2-5; D may be TRBD1 (5 bases). The DNA end lines up better with TRBJ2-7; the J call may be wrong. This CDR3 spans 15 amino acids. In germline, CDR1 is MGHDK, CDR2 SYGVNS.

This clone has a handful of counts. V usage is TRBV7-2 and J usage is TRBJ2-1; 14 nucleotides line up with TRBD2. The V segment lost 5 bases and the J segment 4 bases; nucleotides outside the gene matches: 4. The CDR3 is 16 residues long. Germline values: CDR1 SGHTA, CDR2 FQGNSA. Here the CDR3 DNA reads TGTGCCAGCAGCCGGACTAGCGGGAGGTCATACAATGAGCAGTTCTTC. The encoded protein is CASSRTSGRSYNEQFF.

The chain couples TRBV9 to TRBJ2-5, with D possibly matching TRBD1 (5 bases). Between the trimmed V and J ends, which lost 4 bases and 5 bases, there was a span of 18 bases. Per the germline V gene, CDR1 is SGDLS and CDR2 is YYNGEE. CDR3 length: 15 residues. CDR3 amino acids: CASSTTGVRPETQYF. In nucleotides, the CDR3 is TGTGCCAGCAGCACAACAGGAGTAAGGCCCGAGACCCAGTACTTC.

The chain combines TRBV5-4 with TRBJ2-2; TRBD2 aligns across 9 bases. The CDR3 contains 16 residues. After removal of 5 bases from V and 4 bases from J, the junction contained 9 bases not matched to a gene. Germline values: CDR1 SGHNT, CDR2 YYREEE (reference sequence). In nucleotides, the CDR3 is TGTGCCAGCAGGCCTTCTAGCGGGGAGGCCACCGGGGAGCTGTTTTTT. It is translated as CASRPSSGEATGELFF.

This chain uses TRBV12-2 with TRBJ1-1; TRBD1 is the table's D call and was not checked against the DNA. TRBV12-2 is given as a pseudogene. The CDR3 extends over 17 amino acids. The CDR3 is CASRLGSVMGRDTEAFF. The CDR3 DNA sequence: TGTGCAAGTCGCTTAGGGTCGGTTATGGGCAGGGACACTGAAGCTTTCTTT.

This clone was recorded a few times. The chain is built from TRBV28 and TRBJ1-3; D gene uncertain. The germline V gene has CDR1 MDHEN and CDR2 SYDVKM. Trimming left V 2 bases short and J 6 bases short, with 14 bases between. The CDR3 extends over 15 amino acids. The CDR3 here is CASSLPSTHVNTIYF. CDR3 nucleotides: TGTGCCAGCAGTTTACCGTCAACTCACGTAAACACCATATATTTT.

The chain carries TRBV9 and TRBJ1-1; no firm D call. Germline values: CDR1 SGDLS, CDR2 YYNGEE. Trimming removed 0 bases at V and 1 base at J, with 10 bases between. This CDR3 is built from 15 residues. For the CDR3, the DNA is TGTGCCAGCAGCGTAGCGGGGTCCCCGAACACTGAAGCTTTCTTT. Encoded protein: CASSVAGSPNTEAFF.

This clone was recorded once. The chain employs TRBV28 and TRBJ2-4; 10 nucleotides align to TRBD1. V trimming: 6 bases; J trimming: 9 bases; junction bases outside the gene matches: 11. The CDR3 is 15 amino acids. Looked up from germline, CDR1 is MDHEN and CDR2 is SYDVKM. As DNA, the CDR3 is TGTGCCAGCAGGGAAGACAAGGGACAGGGGTCCATTCAGTACTTC. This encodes CASREDKGQGSIQYF.

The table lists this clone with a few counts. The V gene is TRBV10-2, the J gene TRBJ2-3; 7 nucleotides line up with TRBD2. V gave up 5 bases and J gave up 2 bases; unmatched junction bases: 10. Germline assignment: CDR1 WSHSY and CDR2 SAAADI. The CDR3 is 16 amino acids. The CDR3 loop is CASSRQGLGLTDTQYF. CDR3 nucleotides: TGCGCCAGCAGTCGACAAGGACTAGGACTCACAGATACGCAGTATTTT.

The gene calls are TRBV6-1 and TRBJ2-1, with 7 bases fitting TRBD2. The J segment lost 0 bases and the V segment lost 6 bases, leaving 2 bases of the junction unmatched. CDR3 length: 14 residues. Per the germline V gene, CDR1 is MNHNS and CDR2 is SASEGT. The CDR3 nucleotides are TGTGCCAGCAGGAAGCGGGACTCCTACAATGAGCAGTTCTTC. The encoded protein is CASRKRDSYNEQFF.

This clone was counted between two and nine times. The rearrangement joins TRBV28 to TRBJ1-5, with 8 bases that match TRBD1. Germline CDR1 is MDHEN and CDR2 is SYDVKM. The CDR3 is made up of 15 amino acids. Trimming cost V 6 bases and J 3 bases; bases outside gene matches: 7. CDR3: CASRKAGGANQPQHF. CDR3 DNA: TGTGCCAGCAGAAAGGCAGGGGGCGCCAATCAGCCCCAGCATTTT.

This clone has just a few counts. CDR3 in amino acids: CASSLAGTSGKQFF. The CDR3 DNA reads TGCGCCAGCAGCTTGGCCGGGACTAGCGGGAAGCAGTTCTTC. V gene TRBV5-1 combines with J gene TRBJ2-1, with 13 bases matching TRBD2. The CDR3 covers 14 residues. Germline V CDR1 and CDR2: SGHRS, YFSETQ. The V and J ends lost 0 bases and 11 bases, in that order; junction bases with no gene match: 2.

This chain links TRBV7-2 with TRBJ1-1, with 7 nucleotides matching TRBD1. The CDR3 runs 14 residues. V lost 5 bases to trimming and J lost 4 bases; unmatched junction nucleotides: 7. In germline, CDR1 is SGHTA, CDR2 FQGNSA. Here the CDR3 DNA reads TGTGCCAGCAGCCGGGACAGTGGGGGCACTGAAGCTTTCTTT. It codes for CASSRDSGGTEAFF.

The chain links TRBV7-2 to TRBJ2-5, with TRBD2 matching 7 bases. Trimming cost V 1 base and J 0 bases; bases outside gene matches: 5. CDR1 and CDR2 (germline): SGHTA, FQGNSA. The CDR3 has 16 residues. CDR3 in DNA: TGTGCCAGCAGCTTAGTGCGGGGGACGAACCAAGAGACCCAGTACTTC. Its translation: CASSLVRGTNQETQYF.

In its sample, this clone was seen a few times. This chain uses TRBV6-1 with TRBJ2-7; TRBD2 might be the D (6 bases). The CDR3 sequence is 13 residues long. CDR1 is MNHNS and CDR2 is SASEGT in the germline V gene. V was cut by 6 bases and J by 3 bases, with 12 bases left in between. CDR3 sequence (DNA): TGTGCCAGCAGGGGAGGTGGGGGCTACGAGCAGTACTTC. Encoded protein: CASRGGGGYEQYF.

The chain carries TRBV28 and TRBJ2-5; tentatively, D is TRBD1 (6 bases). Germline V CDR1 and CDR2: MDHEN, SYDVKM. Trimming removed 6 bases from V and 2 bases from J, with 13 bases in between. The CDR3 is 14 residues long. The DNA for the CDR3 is TGTGCCAGCAGCTACTGGACAGAACAAGAGACCCAGTACTTC. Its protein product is CASSYWTEQETQYF.

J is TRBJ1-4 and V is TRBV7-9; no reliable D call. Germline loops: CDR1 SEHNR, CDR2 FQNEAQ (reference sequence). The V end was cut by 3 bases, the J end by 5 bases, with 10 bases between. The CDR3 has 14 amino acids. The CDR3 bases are TGTGCCAGCAGCTTGGGCCAGCAAAATGAAAAACTGTTTTTT. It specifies CASSLGQQNEKLFF.

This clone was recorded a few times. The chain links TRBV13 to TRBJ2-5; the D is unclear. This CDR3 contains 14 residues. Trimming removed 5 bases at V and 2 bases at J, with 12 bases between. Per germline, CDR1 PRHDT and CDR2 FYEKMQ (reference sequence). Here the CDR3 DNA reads TGTGCCAGCAGCACATCAGGATTTCAAGAGACCCAGTACTTC. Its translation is CASSTSGFQETQYF.

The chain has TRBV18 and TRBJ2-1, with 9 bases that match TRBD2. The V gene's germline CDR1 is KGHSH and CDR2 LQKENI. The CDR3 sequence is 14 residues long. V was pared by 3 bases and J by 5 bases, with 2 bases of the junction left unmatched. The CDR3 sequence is CASSPPSGNNEQFF. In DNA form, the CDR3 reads TGTGCCAGCTCACCTCCTAGCGGGAACAATGAGCAGTTCTTC.

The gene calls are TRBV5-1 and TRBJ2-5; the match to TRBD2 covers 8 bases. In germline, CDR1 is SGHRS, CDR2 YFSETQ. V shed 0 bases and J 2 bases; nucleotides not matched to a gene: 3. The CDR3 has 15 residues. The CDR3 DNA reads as TGCGCCAGCAGCTTGGTGGCGGGAGGACAAGAGACCCAGTACTTC. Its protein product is CASSLVAGGQETQYF.

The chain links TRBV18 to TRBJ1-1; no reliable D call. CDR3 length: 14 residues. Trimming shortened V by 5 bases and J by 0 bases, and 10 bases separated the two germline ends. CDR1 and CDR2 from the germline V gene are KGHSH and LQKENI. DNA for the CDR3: TGTGCCAGCTCAATGACACAGTTGAACACTGAAGCTTTCTTT. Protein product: CASSMTQLNTEAFF.

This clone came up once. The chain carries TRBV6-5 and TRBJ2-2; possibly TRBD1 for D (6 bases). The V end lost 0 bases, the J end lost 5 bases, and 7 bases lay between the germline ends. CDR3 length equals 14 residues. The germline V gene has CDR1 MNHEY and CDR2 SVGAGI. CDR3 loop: CASSYSGGTGELFF. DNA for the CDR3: TGTGCCAGCAGTTACTCAGGGGGAACCGGGGAGCTGTTTTTT.

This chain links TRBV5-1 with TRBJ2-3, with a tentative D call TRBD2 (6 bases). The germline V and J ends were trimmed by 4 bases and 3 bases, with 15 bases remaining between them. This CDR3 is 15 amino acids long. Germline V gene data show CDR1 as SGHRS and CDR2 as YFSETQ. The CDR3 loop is CASSRNSRGTDTQYF. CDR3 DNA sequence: TGCGCCAGCAGCCGCAACAGCCGGGGGACAGATACGCAGTATTTT.